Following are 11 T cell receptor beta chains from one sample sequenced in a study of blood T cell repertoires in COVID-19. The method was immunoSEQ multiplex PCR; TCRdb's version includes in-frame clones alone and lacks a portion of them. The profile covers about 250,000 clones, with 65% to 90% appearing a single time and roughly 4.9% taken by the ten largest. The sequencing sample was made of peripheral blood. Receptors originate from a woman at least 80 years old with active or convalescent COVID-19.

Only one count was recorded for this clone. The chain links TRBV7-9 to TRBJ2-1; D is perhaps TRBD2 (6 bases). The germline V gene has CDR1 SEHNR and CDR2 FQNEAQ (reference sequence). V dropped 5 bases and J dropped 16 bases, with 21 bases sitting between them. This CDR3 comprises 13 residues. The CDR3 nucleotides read TGTGCCAGCAGCCACGAACAACTAGCCGCTGTATTCTTC. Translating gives CASSHEQLAAVFF.

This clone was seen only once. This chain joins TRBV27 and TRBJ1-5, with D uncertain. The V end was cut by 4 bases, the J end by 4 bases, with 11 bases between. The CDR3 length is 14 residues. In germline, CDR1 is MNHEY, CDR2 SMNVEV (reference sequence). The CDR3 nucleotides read TGTGCCAGCAGTTGGGCCCCGGGAAATCAGCCCCAGCATTTT. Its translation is CASSWAPGNQPQHF.

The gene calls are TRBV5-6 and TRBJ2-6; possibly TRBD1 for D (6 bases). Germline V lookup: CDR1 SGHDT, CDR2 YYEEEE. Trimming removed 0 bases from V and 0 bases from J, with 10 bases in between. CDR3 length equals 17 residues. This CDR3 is CASSLVDSRSGANVLTF. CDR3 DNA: TGTGCCAGCAGCTTGGTGGACAGCCGCTCTGGGGCCAACGTCCTGACTTTC.

The CDR3 sequence: CASRLPGTRNTEAFF. The CDR3 nucleotides read TGTGCCAGCAGACTGCCCGGGACTAGGAACACTGAAGCTTTCTTT. The chain has TRBV28 and TRBJ1-1, with a possible D match to TRBD1 (5 bases). Germline CDR1 is MDHEN and CDR2 is SYDVKM. Trimming shortened V by 6 bases and J by 1 base, and 15 bases separated the two germline ends. The CDR3 covers 15 residues.

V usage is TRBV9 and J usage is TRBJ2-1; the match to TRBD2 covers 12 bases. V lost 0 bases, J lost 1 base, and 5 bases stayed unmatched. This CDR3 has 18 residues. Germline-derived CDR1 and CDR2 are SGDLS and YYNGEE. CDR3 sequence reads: CASSVAWTSGTSYNEQFF. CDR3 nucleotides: TGTGCCAGCAGCGTAGCCTGGACTAGCGGGACATCCTACAATGAGCAGTTCTTC.

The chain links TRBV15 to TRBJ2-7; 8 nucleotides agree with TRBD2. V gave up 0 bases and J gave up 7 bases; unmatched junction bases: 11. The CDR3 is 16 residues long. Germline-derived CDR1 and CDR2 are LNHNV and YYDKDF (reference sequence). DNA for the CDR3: TGTGCCACCAGCAGAGATCGTGGCAGGGTAGCGGGGGAGCAGTACTTC. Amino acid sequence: CATSRDRGRVAGEQYF. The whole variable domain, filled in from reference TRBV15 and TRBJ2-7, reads DAMVIQNPRYQVTQFGKPVTLSCSQTLNHNVMYWYQQKSSQAPKLLFHYYDKDFNNEADTPDNFQSRRPNTSFCFLDIRSPGLGDTAMYLCATSRDRGRVAGEQYFGPGTRLTVT.

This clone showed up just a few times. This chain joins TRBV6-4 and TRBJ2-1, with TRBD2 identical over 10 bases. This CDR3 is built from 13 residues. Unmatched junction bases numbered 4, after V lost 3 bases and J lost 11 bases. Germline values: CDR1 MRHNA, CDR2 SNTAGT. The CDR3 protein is CASSEILAGKQFF. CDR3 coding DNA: TGTGCCAGCAGTGAAATACTAGCGGGAAAGCAGTTCTTC.

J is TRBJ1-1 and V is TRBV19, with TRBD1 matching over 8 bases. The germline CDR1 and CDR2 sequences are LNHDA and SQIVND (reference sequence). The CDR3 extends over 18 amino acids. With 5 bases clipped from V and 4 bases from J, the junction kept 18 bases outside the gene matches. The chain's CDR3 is CASSPLVSDRAFGTEAFF. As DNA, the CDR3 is TGTGCCAGTAGTCCCCTAGTTTCGGACAGGGCATTTGGCACTGAAGCTTTCTTT.

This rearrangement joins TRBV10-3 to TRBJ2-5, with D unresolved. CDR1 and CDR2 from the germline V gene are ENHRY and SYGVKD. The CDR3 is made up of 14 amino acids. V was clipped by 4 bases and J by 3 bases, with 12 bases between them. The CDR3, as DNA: TGTGCCATCAGTGCAGTGGTCGGAGAAGAGACCCAGTACTTC. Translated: CAISAVVGEETQYF.

The chain's CDR3 is CASNEGQNYEQYF. The CDR3, as DNA: TGCGCCAGCAACGAGGGACAGAACTACGAGCAGTACTTC. This sequence joins TRBV5-1 and TRBJ2-7; TRBD1 agrees at 7 bases. Per germline, CDR1 SGHRS and CDR2 YFSETQ. Trimming cost V 6 bases and J 3 bases; bases outside gene matches: 6. The CDR3 sequence is 13 residues long.

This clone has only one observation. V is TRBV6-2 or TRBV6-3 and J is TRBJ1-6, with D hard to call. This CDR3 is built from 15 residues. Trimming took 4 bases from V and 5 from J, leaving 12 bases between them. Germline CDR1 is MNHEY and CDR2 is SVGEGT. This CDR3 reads CASSSMSPNNSPLHF. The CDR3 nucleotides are TGTGCCAGCAGTTCCATGAGCCCGAATAATTCACCCCTCCACTTT.